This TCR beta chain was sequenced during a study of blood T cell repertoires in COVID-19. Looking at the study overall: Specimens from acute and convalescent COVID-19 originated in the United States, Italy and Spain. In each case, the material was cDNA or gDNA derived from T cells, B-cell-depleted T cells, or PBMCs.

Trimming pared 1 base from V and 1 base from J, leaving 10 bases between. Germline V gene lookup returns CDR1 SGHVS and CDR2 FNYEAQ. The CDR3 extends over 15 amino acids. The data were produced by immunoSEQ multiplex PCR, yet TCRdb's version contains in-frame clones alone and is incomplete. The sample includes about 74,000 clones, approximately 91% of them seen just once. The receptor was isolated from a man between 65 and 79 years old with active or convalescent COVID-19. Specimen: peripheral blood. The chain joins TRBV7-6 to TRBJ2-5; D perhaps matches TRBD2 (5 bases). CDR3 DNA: TGTGCCAGCAGCTTAGGCGTTAGCGCCCAAGAGACCCAGTACTTC. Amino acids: CASSLGVSAQETQYF.